This T cell receptor beta chain was captured in a study of cytomegalovirus exposure and HLA in healthy donors. For this clone: Antigen: not known.

TCRdb keeps only in-frame clones here, not all; method: immunoSEQ multiplex PCR. The table includes about 360,000 clones, roughly 89% detected once. General study results and limits: Investigators reported 150 to 200 TCR beta chains as tied to cytomegalovirus. With high specificity and sensitivity, the classifier reportedly diagnosed cytomegalovirus status.

This CDR3 is 15 amino acids long. The chain couples TRBV21-1 to TRBJ2-7; the table's D call TRBD1 went unverified against the DNA. TRBV21-1 is tagged as a pseudogene. The material sequenced was PBMCs. The source of this sequence is a woman aged 18-29 years in good health and CMV-seronegative. The CDR3 loop is CASSKEERQGEGQYF. The CDR3 bases are TGTGCCAGCAGCAAAGAAGAAAGACAGGGAGAAGGGCAGTACTTC.